The entry that follows covers one T cell receptor (beta chain) sequence. The data originate from a study of shared clonotypes between healthy human individuals. Looking at the study overall: Researchers drew samples from two women and a few men aged 18 to 49.

This was a deep-level run. The data were produced by immunoSEQ multiplex PCR, yet TCRdb's version contains in-frame clones alone and is incomplete. The sample holds around 600,000 clones, 95% to 98% seen once. The CDR3 totals 19 residues. Per germline, CDR1 SGHNT and CDR2 YYREEE (reference sequence). Trimming removed 4 bases from V and 0 bases from J; junction bases left unmatched: 10. Those who donated, Caucasian adults without exception, all lived in Nashville, Tennessee. This rearrangement joins TRBV5-4 to TRBJ2-1; 13 bases match TRBD2. This receptor was taken from a woman in her twenties or thirties in good health. Sequencing was carried out using naive CD4+ T cells sorted from blood. The sample's subset: CD45RA+ positively selected. CDR3: CASSTGLAGASGSYNEQFF. The CDR3 DNA sequence: TGTGCCAGCAGCACAGGACTAGCGGGGGCAAGTGGCTCCTACAATGAGCAGTTCTTC. Complete variable domain (other parts from reference TRBV5-4 and TRBJ2-1): ETGVTQSPTHLIKTRGQQVTLRCSSQSGHNTVSWYQQALGQGPQFIFQYYREEENGRGNFPPRFSGLQFPNYSSELNVNALELDDSALYLCASSTGLAGASGSYNEQFFGPGTRLTVL.